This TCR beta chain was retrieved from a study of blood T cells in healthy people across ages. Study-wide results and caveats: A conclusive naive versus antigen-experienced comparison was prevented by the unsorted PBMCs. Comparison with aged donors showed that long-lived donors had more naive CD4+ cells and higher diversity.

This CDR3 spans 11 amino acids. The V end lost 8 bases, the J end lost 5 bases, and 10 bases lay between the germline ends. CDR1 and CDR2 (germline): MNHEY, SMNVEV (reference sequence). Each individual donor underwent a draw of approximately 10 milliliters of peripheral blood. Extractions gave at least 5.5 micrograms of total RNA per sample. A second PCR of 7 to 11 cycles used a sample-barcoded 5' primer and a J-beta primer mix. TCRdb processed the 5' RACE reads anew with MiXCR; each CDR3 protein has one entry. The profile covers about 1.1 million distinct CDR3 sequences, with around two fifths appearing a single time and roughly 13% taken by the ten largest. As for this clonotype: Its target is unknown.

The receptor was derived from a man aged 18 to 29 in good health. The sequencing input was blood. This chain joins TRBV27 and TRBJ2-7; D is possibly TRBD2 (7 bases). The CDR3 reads CASGEGDEQYF. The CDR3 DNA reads TGTGCCAGCGGGGAGGGGGACGAGCAGTACTTC.